Detailed here is one T cell receptor beta chain. The source of the sample is a study of blood T cell repertoires in COVID-19. The junction had 2 bases not matched to a gene; V was cut back by 1 base and J by 4 bases. Germline V gene data show CDR1 as MDHEN and CDR2 as SYDVKM. The CDR3 is made up of 15 amino acids. Assay: immunoSEQ multiplex PCR; the TCRdb copy retains only in-frame clones and omits some. This table holds more than 200,000 clones, around 88% found once. The chain employs TRBV28 and TRBJ2-1, with 9 positions matching TRBD1. This clonotype originated in a woman in her thirties with COVID-19, enrolled during active disease. What was sequenced was peripheral blood. CDR3 protein: CASSLLGTGYNEQFF. The CDR3 DNA reads as TGTGCCAGCAGTTTATTGGGGACAGGGTACAATGAGCAGTTCTTC.